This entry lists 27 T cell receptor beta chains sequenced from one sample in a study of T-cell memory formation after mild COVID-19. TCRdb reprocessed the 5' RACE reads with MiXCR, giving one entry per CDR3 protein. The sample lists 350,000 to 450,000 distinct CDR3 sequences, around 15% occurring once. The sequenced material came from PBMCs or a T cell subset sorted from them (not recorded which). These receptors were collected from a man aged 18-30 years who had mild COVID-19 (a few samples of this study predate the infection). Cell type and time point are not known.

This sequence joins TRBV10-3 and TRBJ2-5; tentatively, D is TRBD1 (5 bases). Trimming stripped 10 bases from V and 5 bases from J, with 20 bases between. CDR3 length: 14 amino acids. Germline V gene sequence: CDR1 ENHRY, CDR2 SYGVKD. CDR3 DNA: TGTGCCAGCAACCCCGGGTGGGGCCCGGAGACCCAGTACTTC. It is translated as CASNPGWGPETQYF.

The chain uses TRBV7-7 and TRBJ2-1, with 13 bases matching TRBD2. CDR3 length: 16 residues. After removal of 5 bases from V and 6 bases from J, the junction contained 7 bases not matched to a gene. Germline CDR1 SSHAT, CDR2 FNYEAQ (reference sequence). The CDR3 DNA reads TGTGCCAGCAGCCGGACTAGCGGGGGAGGGCGCAATGAGCAGTTCTTC. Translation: CASSRTSGGGRNEQFF. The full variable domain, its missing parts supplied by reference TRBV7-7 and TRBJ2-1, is GAGVSQSPRYKVTKRGQDVTLRCDPISSHATLYWYQQALGQGPEFLTYFNYEAQPDKSGLPSDRFSAERPEGSISTLTIQRTEQRDSAMYRCASSRTSGGGRNEQFFGPGTRLTVL.

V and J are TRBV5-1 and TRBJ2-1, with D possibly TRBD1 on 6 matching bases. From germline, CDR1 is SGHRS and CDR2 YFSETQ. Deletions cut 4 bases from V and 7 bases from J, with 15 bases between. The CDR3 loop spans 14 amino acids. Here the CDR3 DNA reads TGCGCCAGCAGCCCCGTCGGGACACTGAATGAGCAGTTCTTC. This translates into CASSPVGTLNEQFF.

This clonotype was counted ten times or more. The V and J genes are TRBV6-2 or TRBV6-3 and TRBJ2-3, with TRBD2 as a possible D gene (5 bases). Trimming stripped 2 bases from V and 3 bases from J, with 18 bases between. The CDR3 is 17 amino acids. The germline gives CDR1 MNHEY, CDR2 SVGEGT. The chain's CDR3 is CASSYRAKGSGTDTQYF. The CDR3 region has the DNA TGTGCCAGCAGTTACAGGGCAAAGGGAAGCGGAACAGATACGCAGTATTTT.

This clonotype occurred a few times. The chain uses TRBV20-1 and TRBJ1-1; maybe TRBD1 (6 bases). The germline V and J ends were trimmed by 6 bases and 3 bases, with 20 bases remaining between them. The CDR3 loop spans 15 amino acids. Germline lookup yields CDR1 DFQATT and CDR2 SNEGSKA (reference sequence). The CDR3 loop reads CSAPAASGADTEAFF. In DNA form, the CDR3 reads TGCAGTGCGCCGGCGGCTTCGGGGGCGGACACTGAAGCTTTCTTT.

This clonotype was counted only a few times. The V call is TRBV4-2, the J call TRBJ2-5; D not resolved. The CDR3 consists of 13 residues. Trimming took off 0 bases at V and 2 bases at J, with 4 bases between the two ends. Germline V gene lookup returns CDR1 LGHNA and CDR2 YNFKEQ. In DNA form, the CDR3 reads TGTGCCAGCAGCCAAGACTTACAAGAGACCCAGTACTTC. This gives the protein CASSQDLQETQYF.

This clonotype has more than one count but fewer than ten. For the CDR3, the DNA is TGTGCCAGCTCACCCGCCATAGCGTCGGGCAATGAGCAGTTCTTC. It translates to CASSPAIASGNEQFF. The chain links TRBV18 to TRBJ2-1; D is perhaps TRBD2 (5 bases). The V and J ends lost 3 bases and 6 bases respectively, with 15 bases between them. The CDR3 has 15 amino acids. From germline, CDR1 is KGHSH and CDR2 LQKENI. The entire variable domain, with the rest obtained from reference TRBV18 and TRBJ2-1, is as follows: NAGVMQNPRHLVRRRGQEARLRCSPMKGHSHVYWYRQLPEEGLKFMVYLQKENIIDESGMPKERFSAEFPKEGPSILRIQQVVRGDSAAYFCASSPAIASGNEQFFGPGTRLTVL.

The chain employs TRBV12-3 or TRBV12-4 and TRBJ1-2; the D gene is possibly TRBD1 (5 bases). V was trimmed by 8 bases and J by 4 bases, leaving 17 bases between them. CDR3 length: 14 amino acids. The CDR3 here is CASGGPVHIYGYTF. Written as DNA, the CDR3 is TGTGCCAGCGGGGGTCCCGTGCATATCTATGGCTACACCTTC.

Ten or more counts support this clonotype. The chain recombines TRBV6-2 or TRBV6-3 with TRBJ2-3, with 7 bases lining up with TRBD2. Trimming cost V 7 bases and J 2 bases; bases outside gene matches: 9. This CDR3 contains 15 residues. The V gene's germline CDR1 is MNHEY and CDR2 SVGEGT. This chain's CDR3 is CASTHGLADTDTQYF. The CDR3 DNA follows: TGTGCCAGCACTCACGGGCTAGCGGACACAGATACGCAGTATTTT.

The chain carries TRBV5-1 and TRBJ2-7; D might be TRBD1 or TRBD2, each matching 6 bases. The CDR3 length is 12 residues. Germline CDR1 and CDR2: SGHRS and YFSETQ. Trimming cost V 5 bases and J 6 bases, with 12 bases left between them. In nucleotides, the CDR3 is TGCGCCAGCAGGCGGGACACAGTCGAGCAGTACTTC. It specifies CASRRDTVEQYF.

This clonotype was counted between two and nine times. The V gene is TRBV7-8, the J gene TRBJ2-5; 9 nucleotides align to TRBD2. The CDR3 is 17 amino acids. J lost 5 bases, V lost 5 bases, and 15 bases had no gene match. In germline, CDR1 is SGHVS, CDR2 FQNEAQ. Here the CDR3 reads CASSQRPSSGVKETQYF. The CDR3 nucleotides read TGTGCCAGCAGCCAACGCCCCTCTAGCGGGGTAAAGGAGACCCAGTACTTC.

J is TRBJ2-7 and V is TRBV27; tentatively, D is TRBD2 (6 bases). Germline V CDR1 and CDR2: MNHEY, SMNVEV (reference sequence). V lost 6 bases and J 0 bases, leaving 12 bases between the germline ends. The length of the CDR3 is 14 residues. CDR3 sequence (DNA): TGTGCCAGCAGATCGCGGGGATCCTCCTACGAGCAGTACTTC. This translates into CASRSRGSSYEQYF.

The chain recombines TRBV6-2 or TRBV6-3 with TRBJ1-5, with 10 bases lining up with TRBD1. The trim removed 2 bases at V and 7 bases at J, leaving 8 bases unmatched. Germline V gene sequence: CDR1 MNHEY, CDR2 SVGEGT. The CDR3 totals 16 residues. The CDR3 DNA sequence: TGTGCCAGCAGTTACAATTACCGGGACAGGGGACAGCCCCAGCATTTT. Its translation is CASSYNYRDRGQPQHF.

In DNA, the CDR3 is TGTGCCAGCAGTTGGGGCACTCTCACAGATACGCAGTATTTT. This codes for CASSWGTLTDTQYF. The chain has TRBV27 and TRBJ2-3; TRBD1 is a possible D gene (5 bases). The CDR3 runs to 14 residues. The V gene's germline CDR1 is MNHEY and CDR2 SMNVEV (reference sequence). Trimming pared 4 bases from V and 2 bases from J, leaving 10 bases between.

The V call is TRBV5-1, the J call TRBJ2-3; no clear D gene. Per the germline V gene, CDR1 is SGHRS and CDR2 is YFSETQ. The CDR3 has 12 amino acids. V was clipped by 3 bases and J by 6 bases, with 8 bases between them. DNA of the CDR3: TGCGCCAGCAGCTCGCAAAGGGATACGCAGTATTTT. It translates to CASSSQRDTQYF.

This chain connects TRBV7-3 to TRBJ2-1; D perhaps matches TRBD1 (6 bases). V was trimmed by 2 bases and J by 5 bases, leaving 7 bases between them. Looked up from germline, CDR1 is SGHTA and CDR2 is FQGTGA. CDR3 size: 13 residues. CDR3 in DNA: TGTGCCAGCAGCTTACAGGGGAACAATGAGCAGTTCTTC. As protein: CASSLQGNNEQFF.

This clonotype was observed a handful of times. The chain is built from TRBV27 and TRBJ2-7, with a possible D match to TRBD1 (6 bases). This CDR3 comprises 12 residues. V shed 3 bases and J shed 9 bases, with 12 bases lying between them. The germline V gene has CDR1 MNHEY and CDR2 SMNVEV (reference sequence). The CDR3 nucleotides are TGTGCCAGCAGTTTGTTTGAGGGGGTGCAGTACTTC. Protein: CASSLFEGVQYF.

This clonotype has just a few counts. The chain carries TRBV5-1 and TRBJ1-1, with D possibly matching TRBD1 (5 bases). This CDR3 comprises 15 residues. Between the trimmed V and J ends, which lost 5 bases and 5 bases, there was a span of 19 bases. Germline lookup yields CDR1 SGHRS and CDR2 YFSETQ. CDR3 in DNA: TGCGCCAGCAGGTCGACGGCCCTGGGGGGGACTGAAGCTTTCTTT. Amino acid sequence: CASRSTALGGTEAFF. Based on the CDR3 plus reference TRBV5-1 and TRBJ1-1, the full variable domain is KAGVTQTPRYLIKTRGQQVTLSCSPISGHRSVSWYQQTPGQGLQFLFEYFSETQRNKGNFPGRFSGRQFSNSRSEMNVSTLELGDSALYLCASRSTALGGTEAFFGQGTRLTVV.

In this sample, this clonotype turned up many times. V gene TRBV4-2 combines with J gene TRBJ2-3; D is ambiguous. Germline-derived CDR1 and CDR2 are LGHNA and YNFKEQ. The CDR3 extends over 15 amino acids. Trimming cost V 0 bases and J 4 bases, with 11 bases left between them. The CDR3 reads CASSQDRTQADTQYF. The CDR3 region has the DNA TGTGCCAGCAGCCAAGACAGGACCCAGGCAGATACGCAGTATTTT.

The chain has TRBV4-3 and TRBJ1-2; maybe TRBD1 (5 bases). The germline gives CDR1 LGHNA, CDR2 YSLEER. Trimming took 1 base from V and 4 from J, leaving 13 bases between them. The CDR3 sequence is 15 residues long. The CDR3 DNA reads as TGCGCCAGCAGCCAAGCCCAACAGGAAGGCTATGGCTACACCTTC. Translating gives CASSQAQQEGYGYTF.

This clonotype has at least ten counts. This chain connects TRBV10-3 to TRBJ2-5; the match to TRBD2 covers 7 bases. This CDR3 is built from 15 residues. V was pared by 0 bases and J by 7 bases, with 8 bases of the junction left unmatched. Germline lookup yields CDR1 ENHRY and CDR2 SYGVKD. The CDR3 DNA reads TGTGCCATCAGTGAGTCGCCTAGCGGTCCGGGGACCCAGTACTTC. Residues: CAISESPSGPGTQYF.

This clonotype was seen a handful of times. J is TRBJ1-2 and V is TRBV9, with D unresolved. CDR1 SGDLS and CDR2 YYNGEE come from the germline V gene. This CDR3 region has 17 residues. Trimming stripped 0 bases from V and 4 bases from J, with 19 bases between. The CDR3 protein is CASSVGGDPAWGYGYTF. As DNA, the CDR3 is TGTGCCAGCAGCGTAGGGGGTGACCCGGCTTGGGGCTATGGCTACACCTTC.

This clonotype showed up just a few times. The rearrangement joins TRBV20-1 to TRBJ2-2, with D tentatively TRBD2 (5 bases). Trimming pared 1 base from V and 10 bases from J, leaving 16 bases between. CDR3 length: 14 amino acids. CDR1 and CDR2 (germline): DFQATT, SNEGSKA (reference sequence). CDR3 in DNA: TGCAGTGCTAGAGCCGAGGACTGGTTAGTGGAGCTGTTTTTT. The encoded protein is CSARAEDWLVELFF.

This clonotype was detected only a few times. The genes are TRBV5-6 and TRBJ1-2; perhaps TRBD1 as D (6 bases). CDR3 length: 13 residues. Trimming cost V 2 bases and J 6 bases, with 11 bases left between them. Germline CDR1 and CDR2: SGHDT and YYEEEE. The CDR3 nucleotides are TGTGCCAGCAGCTTACGGGGGCCTGATGGCTACACCTTC. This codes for CASSLRGPDGYTF. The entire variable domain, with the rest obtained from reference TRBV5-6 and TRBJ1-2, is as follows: DAGVTQSPTHLIKTRGQQVTLRCSPKSGHDTVSWYQQALGQGPQFIFQYYEEEERQRGNFPDRFSGHQFPNYSSELNVNALLLGDSALYLCASSLRGPDGYTFGSGTRLTVV.

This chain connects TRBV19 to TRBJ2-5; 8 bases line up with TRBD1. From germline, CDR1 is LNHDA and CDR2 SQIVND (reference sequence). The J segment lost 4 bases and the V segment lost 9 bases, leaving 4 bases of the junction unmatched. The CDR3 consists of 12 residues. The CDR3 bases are TGTGCCAGCGGACAGGGCGGAGAGACCCAGTACTTC. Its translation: CASGQGGETQYF.

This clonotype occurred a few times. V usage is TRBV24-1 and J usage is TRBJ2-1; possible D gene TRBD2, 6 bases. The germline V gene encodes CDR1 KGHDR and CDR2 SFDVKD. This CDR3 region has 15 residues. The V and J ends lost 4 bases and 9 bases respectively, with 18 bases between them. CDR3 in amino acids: CATSDPTSGDIEQFF. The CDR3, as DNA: TGTGCCACCAGTGACCCTACCTCGGGAGATATTGAGCAGTTCTTC.

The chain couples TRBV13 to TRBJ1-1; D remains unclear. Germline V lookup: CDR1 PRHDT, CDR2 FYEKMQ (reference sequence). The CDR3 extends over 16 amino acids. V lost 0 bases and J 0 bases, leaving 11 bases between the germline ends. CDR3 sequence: CASSLGGLPMNTEAFF. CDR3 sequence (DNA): TGTGCCAGCAGCTTAGGCGGCCTCCCGATGAACACTGAAGCTTTCTTT.